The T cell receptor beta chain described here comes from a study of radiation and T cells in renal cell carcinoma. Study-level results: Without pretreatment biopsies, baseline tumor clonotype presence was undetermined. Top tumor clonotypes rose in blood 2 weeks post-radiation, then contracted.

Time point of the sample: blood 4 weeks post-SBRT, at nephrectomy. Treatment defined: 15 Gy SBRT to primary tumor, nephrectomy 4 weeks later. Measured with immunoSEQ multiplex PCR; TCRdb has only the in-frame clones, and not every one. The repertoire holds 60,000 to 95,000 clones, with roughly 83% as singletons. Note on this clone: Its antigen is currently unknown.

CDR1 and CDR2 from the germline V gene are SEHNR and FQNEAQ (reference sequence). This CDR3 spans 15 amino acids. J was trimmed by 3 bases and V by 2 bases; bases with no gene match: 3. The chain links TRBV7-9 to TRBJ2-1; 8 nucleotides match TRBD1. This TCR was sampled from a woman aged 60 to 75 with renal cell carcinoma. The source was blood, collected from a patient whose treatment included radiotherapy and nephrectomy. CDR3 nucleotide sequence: TGTGCCAGCAGCTTACCGGACAGGGTCTACAATGAGCAGTTCTTC. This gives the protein CASSLPDRVYNEQFF.